This passage covers 3 T cell receptor beta chains from one sample sequenced in a study of CD8+ T cells in alopecia areata. Extracted RNA was reverse transcribed into cDNA, the sequencing template. Produced via immunoSEQ multiplex PCR; TCRdb's table is partial and in-frame only. The sample was found to contain around 290,000 clones, and every one recurs. The study sorted pooled cutaneous lymph node cells by CD4, CD8alpha, NKG2D, NKG2ACE and other markers. Sequencing was done on a sample of CD4+ T cells sorted from a lymph node. The receptors derive from a C3H/HeJ mouse with alopecia areata. This strain has MHC haplotype H2-k.

This clone was observed a handful of times. All gene names here are mouse names. The CDR3 end lies 4 residues beyond the end of the read and is filled in from the germline J gene. This rearrangement joins TRBV19 to TRBJ2-2; tentatively, D is TRBD1 (7 bases). Trimming removed 3 bases at V and 4 bases at J, with 10 bases between. Looked up from germline, CDR1 is FNHDT and CDR2 is SITEND (reference sequence). The CDR3 is 14 residues long. CDR3 bases read: TGTGCCAGCAGTAACCAGGGGGGCACCGGG. Translating gives CASSNQGGTG. The whole CDR3 reads CASSNQGGTGQLYF.

As regards this clone: Genes and germline are mouse. The read stops 3 residues short of the end of the CDR3; the missing end is completed from the germline J gene. This sample includes further DNA sequences coding for the same CDR3. This chain links TRBV31 with TRBJ1-6; D may be TRBD1 (5 bases). TRBJ1-6 is reported as an ORF; its role is uncertain. The CDR3 loop spans 15 amino acids. Trimming left V 0 bases short and J 2 bases short, with 8 bases between. Germline V gives CDR1 GKSSPN, CDR2 SITVG. The CDR3 DNA, read in part, is TGTGCCTGGAGTCTAAGGACAACCTATAATTCGCCC. It encodes CAWSLRTTYNSP. The CDR3 in its entirety is CAWSLRTTYNSPLYF.

Note on this clone: Gene names denote mouse genes. The DNA read from the CDR3 is TGCACCTGCAGTGCAGGACTGGGGGGCTACCAAGAC. It encodes CTCSAGLGGYQD. The full CDR3 is CTCSAGLGGYQDTQYF. This rearrangement joins TRBV1 to TRBJ2-5; 10 bases match TRBD2. From the germline J gene comes the end of the CDR3, since the read stops 4 residues before it. There are 16 residues in the CDR3. Germline V gene lookup returns CDR1 NSQYPW and CDR2 LRSPGD (reference sequence). The J segment lost 1 base and the V segment lost 1 base, leaving 2 bases of the junction unmatched.